The 14 T cell receptor beta chains listed next were all sequenced from one sample in a study of blood T cell repertoires in COVID-19. TCRdb keeps only in-frame clones here, not all; method: immunoSEQ multiplex PCR. Of 200,000 to 250,000 clones in the sample, approximately 91% are singletons; the top ten hold less than 3%. Sequences were obtained from peripheral blood. Every receptor here comes from a woman between 55 and 75 years old with acute or convalescent COVID-19.

The chain links TRBV6-6 to TRBJ1-3; D unresolved. Trimming cost V 5 bases and J 2 bases, with 7 bases left between them. This CDR3 comprises 13 residues. Germline V gene sequence: CDR1 MNHNY, CDR2 SVGAGI (reference sequence). Here the CDR3 DNA reads TGTGCCAGCAGTGACCAGGCTGGAAACACCATATATTTT. This codes for CASSDQAGNTIYF.

The chain is built from TRBV6-5 and TRBJ1-3, with TRBD1 as a possible D gene (6 bases). Germline V lookup: CDR1 MNHEY, CDR2 SVGAGI. V was cut by 0 bases and J by 2 bases, with 11 bases left in between. The CDR3 has 16 residues. The CDR3 loop is CASSYSRGFPGNTIYF. In DNA form, the CDR3 reads TGTGCCAGCAGTTACTCGAGGGGGTTCCCTGGAAACACCATATATTTT.

The chain is built from TRBV24-1 and TRBJ2-3; 8 bases align to TRBD1. The germline V gene has CDR1 KGHDR and CDR2 SFDVKD. V lost 2 bases and J lost 2; bases outside the gene matches: 5. The CDR3 is 16 residues long. In DNA form, the CDR3 reads TGTGCCACCAGTGATTCCACAGGGGGTTTCACAGATACGCAGTATTTT. Amino acids: CATSDSTGGFTDTQYF.

V is TRBV24-1 and J is TRBJ1-2; 7 nucleotides align to TRBD1. The germline V gene has CDR1 KGHDR and CDR2 SFDVKD. V lost 7 bases to trimming and J lost 4 bases; unmatched junction nucleotides: 5. This CDR3 is built from 13 residues. CDR3 DNA: TGTGCCACCAGCAGAGGGGGCGGCTATGGCTACACCTTC. Translating gives CATSRGGGYGYTF.

The chain uses TRBV6-4 and TRBJ2-1, with 14 bases identical to TRBD2. The CDR3 spans 15 residues. The germline CDR1 and CDR2 sequences are MRHNA and SNTAGT. J lost 7 bases, V lost 5 bases, and 4 bases had no gene match. In nucleotides, the CDR3 is TGTGCCAGCAGTAGAGGGACTAGCGGGGGTAATGAGCAGTTCTTC. Its protein product is CASSRGTSGGNEQFF.

This CDR3 reads CASKGREGRTDTQYF. The CDR3 DNA sequence: TGTGCCAGCAAAGGGCGGGAGGGACGCACAGATACGCAGTATTTT. The V gene is TRBV28, the J gene TRBJ2-3; TRBD2 matches 9 bases. The CDR3 sequence is 15 residues long. V shed 7 bases and J 1 base; nucleotides not matched to a gene: 6. Germline V gene data show CDR1 as MDHEN and CDR2 as SYDVKM.

J is TRBJ1-2 and V is TRBV5-1, with TRBD1 identical over 7 bases. Trimming took 4 bases from V and 1 from J; bases not matched to a gene: 4. The V gene's germline CDR1 is SGHRS and CDR2 YFSETQ. The CDR3 length is 14 residues. The CDR3 sequence: CASSLWDSNYGYTF. For the CDR3, the DNA is TGCGCCAGCAGCCTGTGGGACAGTAACTATGGCTACACCTTC.

The V call is TRBV29-1, the J call TRBJ2-5; a possible D gene is TRBD1 (6 bases). Germline V gene sequence: CDR1 SQVTM, CDR2 ANQGSEA. Trimming took 3 bases from V and 10 from J, leaving 9 bases between them. The CDR3 totals 10 residues. CDR3 in amino acids: CSVDDRIQYF. CDR3 nucleotides: TGCAGCGTTGATGACAGGATCCAGTACTTC.

This sequence joins TRBV6-5 and TRBJ2-3, with D perhaps matching TRBD2 (7 bases). The CDR3 consists of 15 residues. Deletions cut 8 bases from V and 5 bases from J, with 20 bases between. CDR1 and CDR2 (germline): MNHEY, SVGAGI. The CDR3 nucleotides read TGTGCCAGCGGAACATGGGGGGGGGCCGAAGATACGCAGTATTTT. It specifies CASGTWGGAEDTQYF.

The chain recombines TRBV3-1 (or the pseudogene TRBV3-2) with TRBJ1-2; TRBD1 aligns across 11 bases. The CDR3 sequence is 14 residues long. CDR1 is LGHDT, CDR2 YNNKEL, per germline (reference sequence). The trim removed 4 bases at V and 7 bases at J, leaving 5 bases unmatched. The DNA of the CDR3 is TGTGCCAGCAGCCCAGGACAGGGGGCGCTTGGCTACACCTTC. This sequence encodes CASSPGQGALGYTF.

CDR3: CATSETGSSYEQYF. The CDR3 nucleotides are TGTGCCACCAGTGAAACAGGGAGCTCCTACGAGCAGTACTTC. This chain connects TRBV24-1 to TRBJ2-7; tentative D call: TRBD1 (6 bases). The V gene lost 4 bases and the J gene lost 0 bases, with 9 bases spanning the gap. The V gene's germline CDR1 is KGHDR and CDR2 SFDVKD. The CDR3 contains 14 residues.

This chain links TRBV14 with TRBJ2-1; D gene ambiguous. Per the germline V gene, CDR1 is SGHDN and CDR2 is FVKESK. This CDR3 contains 18 residues. V gave up 1 base and J gave up 7 bases, with 23 bases separating them. The CDR3 loop reads CASSQVWNRFGSPNEQFF. In DNA form, the CDR3 reads TGTGCCAGCAGCCAAGTATGGAACAGATTCGGATCTCCTAATGAGCAGTTCTTC.

The chain carries TRBV3-1 (or the pseudogene TRBV3-2) and TRBJ1-3, with 9 positions matching TRBD1. CDR1 LGHDT and CDR2 YNNKEL come from the germline V gene (reference sequence). CDR3 length equals 16 residues. The J segment lost 7 bases and the V segment lost 2 bases, leaving 9 bases of the junction unmatched. CDR3 protein: CASSQSPGQGSNTIYF. The CDR3 DNA is TGTGCCAGCAGCCAATCTCCGGGACAGGGTTCGAACACCATATATTTT.

CDR3 in amino acids: CASSRLGGSGSEKLFF. The CDR3 DNA reads TGCGCCAGCAGCCGTTTGGGGGGTTCCGGGAGTGAAAAACTGTTTTTT. The chain couples TRBV5-1 to TRBJ1-4, with a tentative D call TRBD1 (5 bases). Germline lookup yields CDR1 SGHRS and CDR2 YFSETQ. V was clipped by 4 bases and J by 7 bases, with 20 bases between them. The CDR3 runs 16 residues.